Listed below are T cell receptor beta chains from one sample, sequenced in a study of cytomegalovirus exposure and HLA in healthy donors. Some clones are missing from TCRdb's copy, which holds only in-frame ones; the method was immunoSEQ multiplex PCR. The sample consists of around 100,000 clones, 79% of them appearing once. The sequencing input was PBMCs. These TCRs come from a female donor in good health and CMV-seropositive. The conserved cysteine and the conserved F or W are not part of the CDR3 here. Fields, in order: J gene, V gene, CDR3 protein.

j_gene: TRBJ2-7; v_gene: TRBV6-5; CDR3aa: ASSYGPIEHEQY
j_gene: TRBJ2-2; v_gene: TRBV7-9; CDR3aa: SSRPLWGSGGQNTGELF
j_gene: TRBJ1-2; v_gene: TRBV6-5; CDR3aa: ASSPDRGYGYT
j_gene: TRBJ2-7; v_gene: TRBV5-1; CDR3aa: ASSARGNEQY
j_gene: TRBJ2-1; v_gene: TRBV5-4; CDR3aa: ASSPTGGDEQF
j_gene: TRBJ1-1; v_gene: TRBV30; CDR3aa: AWTPGANTEAF
j_gene: TRBJ1-1; v_gene: TRBV5-3; CDR3aa: ARSQPGRGQGGKNRDTEAF
j_gene: TRBJ2-1; v_gene: TRBV27; CDR3aa: ASSPSDLAGGPEEQF
j_gene: TRBJ2-5; v_gene: TRBV7-9; CDR3aa: ASSLAAQETQY
j_gene: TRBJ2-7; v_gene: TRBV25-1; CDR3aa: ASSDGAAGEQY
j_gene: TRBJ1-6; v_gene: TRBV2; CDR3aa: ASDRADSPLH
j_gene: TRBJ1-5; v_gene: TRBV7-2; CDR3aa: ASSLLPRGSNQPQH
j_gene: TRBJ2-6; v_gene: TRBV6-1; CDR3aa: ASSLQGSGANVLT
j_gene: TRBJ1-1; v_gene: TRBV6-5; CDR3aa: ASSGHRFGAEAF
j_gene: TRBJ1-1; v_gene: TRBV6-5; CDR3aa: ASRGWGEENTEAF